This entry is about one T cell receptor (beta chain). The antigen remains undetermined. The data stem from a study of human T cells and chemical hapten exposure. Study details: Patch tests of 0.01% DPC on the upper back were read at 6 days. Overall study results and limits: Controls had significantly fewer large CDR3 similarity clusters than were formed by expanded TCRs. With regard to DPC sensitization, TCRs above 1 in 1000 frequency did not change.

Time point of the sample: patch test 1, 2 weeks after DPC sensitization. The sample's treatment: therapeutic diphenylcyclopropenone sensitization with weekly scalp DPC. Unique molecular identifiers were attached to individual cDNA molecules within the library. From the RACE reads, TCRdb called clonotypes with MiXCR, one entry per CDR3 protein. The sample consists of around 99,000 distinct CDR3 sequences, around 12% of them appearing once. The V gene's germline CDR1 is MNHEY and CDR2 SVGEGT. There are 13 residues in the CDR3. Trimming stripped 0 bases from V and 5 bases from J, with 7 bases between. Sequenced here: whole blood, sampled in connection with sensitization to the hapten diphenylcyclopropenone (DPC). The TCR comes from a woman in her thirties or forties with alopecia areata. Some clones in this sample may be carry-over from other donors' samples. The chain links TRBV6-2 or TRBV6-3 to TRBJ1-2, with D unresolved. The CDR3 spells CASSYSGSYGYTF. As DNA, the CDR3 is TGTGCCAGCAGTTACTCGGGGAGTTATGGCTACACCTTC.